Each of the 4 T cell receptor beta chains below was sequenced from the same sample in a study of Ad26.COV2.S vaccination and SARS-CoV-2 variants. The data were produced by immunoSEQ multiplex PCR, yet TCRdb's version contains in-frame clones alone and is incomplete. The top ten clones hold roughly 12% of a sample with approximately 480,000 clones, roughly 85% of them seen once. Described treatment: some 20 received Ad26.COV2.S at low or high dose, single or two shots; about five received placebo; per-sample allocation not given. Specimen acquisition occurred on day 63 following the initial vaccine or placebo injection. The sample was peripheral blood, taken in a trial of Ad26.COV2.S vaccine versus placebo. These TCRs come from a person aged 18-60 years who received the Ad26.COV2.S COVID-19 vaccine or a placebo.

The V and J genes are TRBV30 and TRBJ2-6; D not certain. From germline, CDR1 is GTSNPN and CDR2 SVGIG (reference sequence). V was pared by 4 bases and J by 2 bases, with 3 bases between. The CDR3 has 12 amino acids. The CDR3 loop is CAWTPGANVLTF. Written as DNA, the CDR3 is TGTGCCTGGACACCTGGGGCCAACGTCCTGACTTTC.

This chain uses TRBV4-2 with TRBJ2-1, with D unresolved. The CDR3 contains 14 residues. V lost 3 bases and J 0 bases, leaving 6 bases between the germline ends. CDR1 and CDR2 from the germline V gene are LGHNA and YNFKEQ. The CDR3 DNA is TGTGCCAGCAGCCATCCCGACTCCTACAATGAGCAGTTCTTC. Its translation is CASSHPDSYNEQFF.

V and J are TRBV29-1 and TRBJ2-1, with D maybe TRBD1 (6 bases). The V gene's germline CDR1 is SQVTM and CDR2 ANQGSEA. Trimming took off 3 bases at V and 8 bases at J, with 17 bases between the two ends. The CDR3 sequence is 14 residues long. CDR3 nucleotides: TGCAGCGTTGACGCGACAGGCCGGGTCCATGAGCAGTTCTTC. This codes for CSVDATGRVHEQFF.

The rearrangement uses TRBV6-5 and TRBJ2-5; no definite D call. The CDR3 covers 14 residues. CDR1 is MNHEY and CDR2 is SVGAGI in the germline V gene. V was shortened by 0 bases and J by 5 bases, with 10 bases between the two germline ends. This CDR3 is CASSYSVLKETQYF. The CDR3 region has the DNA TGTGCCAGCAGTTACTCAGTTCTAAAGGAGACCCAGTACTTC.